This T cell receptor beta chain comes out of a study of cytomegalovirus exposure and HLA in healthy donors. Study overall: The 120 million or so unique TCR beta sequences, from 150 million to 200 million T cells, were found by an earlier analysis. Among the roughly 400 donors who were genotyped, over 70% fell in the genetic ancestry cluster that is associated with self-reported Caucasian donors. Study findings and constraints: Diagnosis of cytomegalovirus status made by the classifier reportedly showed high specificity and sensitivity.

Notes on this clone: The antigen is not known.

Trimming stripped 4 bases from V and 6 bases from J, with 16 bases between. The V gene's germline CDR1 is LNHDA and CDR2 SQIVND (reference sequence). The CDR3 consists of 15 residues. Primers included in the PCR were 60 Vbeta and 13 Jbeta primers. Study processing details: It was a later analysis that counted about 80 million unique TCR beta chains, of which roughly 10 million were shared. Using immunoSEQ multiplex PCR, the repertoire was profiled, and TCRdb retains in-frame clones only, with some absent. That table furnishes V, J and clone size, whereas the DNA furnished D and trimming. The data contain under 150,000 clones, 55% to 65% of them singletons.

This TCR derives from a man between 35 and 55 years old in good health and CMV-seropositive. This chain links TRBV19 with TRBJ2-1, with D perhaps matching TRBD2 (5 bases). Material: PBMCs. CDR3 sequence reads: CASSTDGGIINEQFF. The CDR3, as DNA: TGTGCCAGTAGTACAGATGGAGGCATTATCAATGAGCAGTTCTTC.